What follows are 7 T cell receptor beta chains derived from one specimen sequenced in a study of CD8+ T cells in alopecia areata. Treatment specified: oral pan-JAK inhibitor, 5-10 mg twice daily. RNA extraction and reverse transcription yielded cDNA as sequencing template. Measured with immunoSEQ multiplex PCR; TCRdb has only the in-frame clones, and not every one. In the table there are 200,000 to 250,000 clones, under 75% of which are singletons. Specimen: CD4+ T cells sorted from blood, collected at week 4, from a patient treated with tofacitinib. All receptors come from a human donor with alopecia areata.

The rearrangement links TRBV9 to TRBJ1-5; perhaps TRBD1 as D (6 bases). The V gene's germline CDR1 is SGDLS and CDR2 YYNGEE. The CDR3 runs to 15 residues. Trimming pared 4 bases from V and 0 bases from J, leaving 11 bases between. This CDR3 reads CASSSDSNSNQPQHF. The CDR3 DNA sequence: TGTGCCAGCAGCTCGGACAGCAATAGCAATCAGCCCCAGCATTTT.

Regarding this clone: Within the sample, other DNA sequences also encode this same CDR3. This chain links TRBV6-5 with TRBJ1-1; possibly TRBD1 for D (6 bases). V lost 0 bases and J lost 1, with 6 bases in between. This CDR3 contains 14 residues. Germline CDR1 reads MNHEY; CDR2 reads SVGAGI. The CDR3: CASSYSGGNTEAFF. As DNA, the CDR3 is TGTGCCAGCAGTTACTCAGGGGGGAACACTGAAGCTTTCTTT.

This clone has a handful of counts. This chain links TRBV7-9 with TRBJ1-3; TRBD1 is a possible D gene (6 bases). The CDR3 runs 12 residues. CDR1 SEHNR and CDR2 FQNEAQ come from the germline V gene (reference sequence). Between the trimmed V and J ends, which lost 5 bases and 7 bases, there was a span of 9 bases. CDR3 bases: TGTGCCAGCAGCCGTGACAGGAACACCATATATTTT. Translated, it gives CASSRDRNTIYF.

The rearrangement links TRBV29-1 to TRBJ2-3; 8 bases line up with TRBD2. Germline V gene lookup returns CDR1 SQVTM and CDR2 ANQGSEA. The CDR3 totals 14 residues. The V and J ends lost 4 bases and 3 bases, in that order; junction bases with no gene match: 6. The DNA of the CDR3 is TGCAGCGTTGTGGCGGGGGGATGGACAGATACGCAGTATTTT. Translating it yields CSVVAGGWTDTQYF.

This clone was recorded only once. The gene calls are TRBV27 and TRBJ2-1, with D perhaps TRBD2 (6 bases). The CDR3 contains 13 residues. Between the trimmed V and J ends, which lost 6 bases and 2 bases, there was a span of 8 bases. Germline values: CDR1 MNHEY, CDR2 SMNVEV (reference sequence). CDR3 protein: CASRRGTYNEQFF. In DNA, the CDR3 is TGTGCCAGCAGGCGGGGTACCTACAATGAGCAGTTCTTC.

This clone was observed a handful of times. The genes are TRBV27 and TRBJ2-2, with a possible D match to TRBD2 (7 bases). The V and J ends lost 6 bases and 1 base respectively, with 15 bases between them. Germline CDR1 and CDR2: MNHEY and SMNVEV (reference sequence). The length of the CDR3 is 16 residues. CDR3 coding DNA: TGTGCCAGCAGAACGGCGGGGGCTGGGAACACCGGGGAGCTGTTTTTT. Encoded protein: CASRTAGAGNTGELFF.

The CDR3 reads CASSSRHRGLNTEAFF. The CDR3 nucleotides read TGTGCCAGCAGCTCACGCCACCGGGGTCTGAACACTGAAGCTTTCTTT. This chain connects TRBV7-9 to TRBJ1-1; D remains ambiguous. Germline loops: CDR1 SEHNR, CDR2 FQNEAQ (reference sequence). The CDR3 loop spans 16 amino acids. Trimming removed 4 bases from V and 0 bases from J, with 15 bases in between. Full variable domain (remainder filled in from reference TRBV7-9 and TRBJ1-1): DTGVSQNPRHKITKRGQNVTFRCDPISEHNRLYWYRQTLGQGPEFLTYFQNEAQLEKSRLLSDRFSAERPKGSFSTLEIQRTEQGDSAMYLCASSSRHRGLNTEAFFGQGTRLTVV.